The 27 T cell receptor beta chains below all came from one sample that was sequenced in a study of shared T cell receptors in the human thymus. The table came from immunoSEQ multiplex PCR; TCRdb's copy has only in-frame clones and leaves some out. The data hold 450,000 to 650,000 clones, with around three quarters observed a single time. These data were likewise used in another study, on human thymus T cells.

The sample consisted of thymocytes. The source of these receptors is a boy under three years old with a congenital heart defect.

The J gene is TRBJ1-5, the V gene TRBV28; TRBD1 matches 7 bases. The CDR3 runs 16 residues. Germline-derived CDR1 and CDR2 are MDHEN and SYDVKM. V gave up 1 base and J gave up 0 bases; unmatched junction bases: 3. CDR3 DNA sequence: TGTGCCAGCAGTTTATCCCGGGACAGTAGCAATCAGCCCCAGCATTTT. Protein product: CASSLSRDSSNQPQHF. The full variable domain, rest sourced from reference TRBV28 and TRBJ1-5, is DVKVTQSSRYLVKRTGEKVFLECVQDMDHENMFWYRQDPGLGLRLIYFSYDVKMKEKGDIPEGYSVSREKKERFSLILESASTNQTSMYLCASSLSRDSSNQPQHFGDGTRLSIL.

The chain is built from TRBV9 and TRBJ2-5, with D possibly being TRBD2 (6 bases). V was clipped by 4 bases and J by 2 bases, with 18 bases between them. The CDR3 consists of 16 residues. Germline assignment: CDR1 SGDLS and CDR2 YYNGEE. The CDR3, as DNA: TGTGCCAGCAGCATAAGGGCCGGGACTCCTCAAGAGACCCAGTACTTC. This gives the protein CASSIRAGTPQETQYF.

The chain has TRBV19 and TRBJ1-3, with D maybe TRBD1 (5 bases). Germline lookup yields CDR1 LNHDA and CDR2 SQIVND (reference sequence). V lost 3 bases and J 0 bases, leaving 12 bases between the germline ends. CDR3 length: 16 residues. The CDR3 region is CASSMKGGASGNTIYF. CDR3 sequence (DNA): TGTGCCAGTAGTATGAAGGGCGGGGCCTCTGGAAACACCATATATTTT.

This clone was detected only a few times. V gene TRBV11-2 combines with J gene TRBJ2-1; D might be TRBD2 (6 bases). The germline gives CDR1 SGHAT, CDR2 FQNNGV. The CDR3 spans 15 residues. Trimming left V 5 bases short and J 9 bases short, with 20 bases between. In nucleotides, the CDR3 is TGTGCCAGCAGCCAGACTAGGACCAGGGTAGGTGAGCAGTTCTTC. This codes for CASSQTRTRVGEQFF.

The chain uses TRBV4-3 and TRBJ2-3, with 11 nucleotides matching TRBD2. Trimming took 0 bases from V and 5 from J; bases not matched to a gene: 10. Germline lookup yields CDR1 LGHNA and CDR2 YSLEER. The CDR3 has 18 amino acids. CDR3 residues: CASSQDASGRMFGDTQYF. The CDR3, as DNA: TGCGCCAGCAGCCAAGATGCTAGCGGGAGGATGTTTGGAGATACGCAGTATTTT.

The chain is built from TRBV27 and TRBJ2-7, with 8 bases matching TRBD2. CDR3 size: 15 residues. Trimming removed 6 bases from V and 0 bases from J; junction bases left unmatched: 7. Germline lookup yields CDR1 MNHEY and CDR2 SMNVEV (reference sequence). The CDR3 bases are TGTGCCAGCAGCCCAGCGGGAGTCGTCTCCTACGAGCAGTACTTC. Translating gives CASSPAGVVSYEQYF.

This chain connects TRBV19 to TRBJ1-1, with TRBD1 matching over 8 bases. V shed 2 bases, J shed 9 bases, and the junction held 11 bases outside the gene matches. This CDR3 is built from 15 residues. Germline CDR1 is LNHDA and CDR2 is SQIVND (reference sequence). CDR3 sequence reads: CASSILPGQGAKAFF. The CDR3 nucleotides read TGTGCCAGTAGTATATTACCGGGGCAGGGGGCTAAAGCTTTCTTT. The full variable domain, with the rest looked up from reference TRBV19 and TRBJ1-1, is DGGITQSPKYLFRKEGQNVTLSCEQNLNHDAMYWYRQDPGQGLRLIYYSQIVNDFQKGDIAEGYSVSREKKESFPLTVTSAQKNPTAFYLCASSILPGQGAKAFFGQGTRLTVV.

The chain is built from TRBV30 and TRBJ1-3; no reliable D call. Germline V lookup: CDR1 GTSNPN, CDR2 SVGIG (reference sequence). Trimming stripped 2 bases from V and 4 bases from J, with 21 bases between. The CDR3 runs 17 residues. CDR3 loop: CAWSRPLPRGDGNTIYF. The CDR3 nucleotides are TGTGCCTGGAGTCGACCCCTGCCCCGGGGTGACGGAAACACCATATATTTT.

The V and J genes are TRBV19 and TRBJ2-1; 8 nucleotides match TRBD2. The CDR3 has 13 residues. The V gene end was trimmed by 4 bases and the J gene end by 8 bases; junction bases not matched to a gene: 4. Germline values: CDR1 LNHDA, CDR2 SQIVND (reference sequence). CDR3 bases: TGTGCCAGTAGTAGACTAGCGCTCCATGAGCAGTTCTTC. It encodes CASSRLALHEQFF.

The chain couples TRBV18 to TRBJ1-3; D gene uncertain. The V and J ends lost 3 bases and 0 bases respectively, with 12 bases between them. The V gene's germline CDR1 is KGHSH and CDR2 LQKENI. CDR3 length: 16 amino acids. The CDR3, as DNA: TGTGCCAGCTCACCTTCGGGAGGCCACTCTGGAAACACCATATATTTT. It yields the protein CASSPSGGHSGNTIYF.

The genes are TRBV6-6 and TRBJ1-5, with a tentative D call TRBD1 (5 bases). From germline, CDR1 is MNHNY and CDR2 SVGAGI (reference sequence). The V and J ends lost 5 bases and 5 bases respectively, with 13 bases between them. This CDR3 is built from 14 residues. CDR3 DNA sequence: TGTGCCAGCAGTCCCGGCAGGGAGGATCAGCCCCAGCATTTT. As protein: CASSPGREDQPQHF.

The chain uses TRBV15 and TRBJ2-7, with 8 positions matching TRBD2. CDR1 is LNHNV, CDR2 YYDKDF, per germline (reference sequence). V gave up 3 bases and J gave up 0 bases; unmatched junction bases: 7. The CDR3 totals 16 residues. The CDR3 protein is CATSRFSGSASYEQYF. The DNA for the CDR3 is TGTGCCACCAGCAGGTTCAGCGGGAGCGCCTCCTACGAGCAGTACTTC.

The CDR3 nucleotides are TGCGCCAGCAGCCAAGATCCGGCTAGCGGGATTGACGAGCAGTACTTC. It yields the protein CASSQDPASGIDEQYF. The chain has TRBV4-3 and TRBJ2-7; 9 bases are a match to TRBD2. V lost 0 bases and J lost 5; bases outside the gene matches: 8. The CDR3 has 16 residues. Germline-derived CDR1 and CDR2 are LGHNA and YSLEER.

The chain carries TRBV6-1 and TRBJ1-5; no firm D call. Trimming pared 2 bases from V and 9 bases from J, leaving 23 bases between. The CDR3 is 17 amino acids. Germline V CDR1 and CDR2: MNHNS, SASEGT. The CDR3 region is CASSESTGGNDLRPQHF. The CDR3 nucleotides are TGTGCCAGCAGTGAATCTACCGGAGGAAACGATCTACGGCCCCAGCATTTT.

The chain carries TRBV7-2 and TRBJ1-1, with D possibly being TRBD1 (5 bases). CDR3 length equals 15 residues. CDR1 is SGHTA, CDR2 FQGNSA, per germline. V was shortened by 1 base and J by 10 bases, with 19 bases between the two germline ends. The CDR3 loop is CASSLDMGREVRAFF. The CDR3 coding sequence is TGTGCCAGCAGCTTAGATATGGGCAGGGAAGTGCGAGCTTTCTTT.

CDR3 nucleotides: TGCGCCAGCGGGGAGGGGATTAGCTCTGGGGCCAACGTCCTGACTTTC. This encodes CASGEGISSGANVLTF. The chain joins TRBV4-3 to TRBJ2-6, with 7 bases identical to TRBD2. Trimming cost V 8 bases and J 0 bases; bases outside gene matches: 7. The CDR3 extends over 16 amino acids. Germline loops: CDR1 LGHNA, CDR2 YSLEER.

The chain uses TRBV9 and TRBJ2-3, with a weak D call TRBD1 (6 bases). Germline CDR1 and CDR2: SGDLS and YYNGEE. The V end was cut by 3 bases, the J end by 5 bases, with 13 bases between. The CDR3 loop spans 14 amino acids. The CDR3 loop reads CASSGNRAKDTQYF. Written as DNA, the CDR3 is TGTGCCAGCAGCGGTAACAGGGCCAAAGATACGCAGTATTTT.

CDR3 sequence (DNA): TGCAGCGTTGAAACGGGGAACTATGGCTACACCTTC. It is translated as CSVETGNYGYTF. The chain uses TRBV29-1 and TRBJ1-2; D is undetermined. V was clipped by 2 bases and J by 2 bases, with 6 bases between them. The CDR3 loop spans 12 amino acids. The germline V gene has CDR1 SQVTM and CDR2 ANQGSEA. The full variable domain, rest sourced from reference TRBV29-1 and TRBJ1-2, is SAVISQKPSRDICQRGTSLTIQCQVDSQVTMMFWYRQQPGQSLTLIATANQGSEATYESGFVIDKFPISRPNLTFSTLTVSNMSPEDSSIYLCSVETGNYGYTFGSGTRLTVV.

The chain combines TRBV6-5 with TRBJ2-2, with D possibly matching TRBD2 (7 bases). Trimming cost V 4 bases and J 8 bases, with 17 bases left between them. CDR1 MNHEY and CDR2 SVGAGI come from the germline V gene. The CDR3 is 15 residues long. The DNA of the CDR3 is TGTGCCAGCAGTTGCGGGAGAGGGGGAGGAGGGGAGCTGTTTTTT. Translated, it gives CASSCGRGGGGELFF.

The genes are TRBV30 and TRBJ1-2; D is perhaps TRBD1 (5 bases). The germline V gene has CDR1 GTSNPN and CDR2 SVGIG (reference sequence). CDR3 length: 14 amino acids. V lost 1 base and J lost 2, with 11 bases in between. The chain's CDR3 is CAWSGSQGNYGYTF. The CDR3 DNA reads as TGTGCCTGGAGTGGCAGCCAGGGCAACTATGGCTACACCTTC.

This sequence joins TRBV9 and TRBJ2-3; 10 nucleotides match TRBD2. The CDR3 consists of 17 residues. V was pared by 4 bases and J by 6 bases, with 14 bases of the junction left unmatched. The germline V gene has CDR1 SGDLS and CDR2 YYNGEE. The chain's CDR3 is CASSPKGLAGVGDTQYF. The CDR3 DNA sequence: TGTGCCAGCAGCCCTAAGGGGCTAGCGGGAGTAGGGGATACGCAGTATTTT.

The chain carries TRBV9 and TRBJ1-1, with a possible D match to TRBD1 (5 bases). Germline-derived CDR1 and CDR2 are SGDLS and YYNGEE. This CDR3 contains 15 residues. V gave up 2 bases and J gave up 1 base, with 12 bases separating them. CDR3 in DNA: TGTGCCAGCAGCGTCCCTCAGGGCGAGAACACTGAAGCTTTCTTT. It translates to CASSVPQGENTEAFF.

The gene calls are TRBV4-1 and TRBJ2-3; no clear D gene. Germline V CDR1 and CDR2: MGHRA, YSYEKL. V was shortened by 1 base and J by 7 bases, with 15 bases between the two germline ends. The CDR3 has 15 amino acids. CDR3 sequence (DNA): TGCGCCAGCAGCCAAGTTGCACTCTCTTACCATACGCAGTATTTT. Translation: CASSQVALSYHTQYF.

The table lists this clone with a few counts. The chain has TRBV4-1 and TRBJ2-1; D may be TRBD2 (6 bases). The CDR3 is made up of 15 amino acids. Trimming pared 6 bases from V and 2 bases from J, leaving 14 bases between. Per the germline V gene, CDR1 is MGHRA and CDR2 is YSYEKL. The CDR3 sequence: CASRVRGGPYNEQFF. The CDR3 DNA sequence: TGCGCCAGCAGGGTCCGGGGAGGCCCCTACAATGAGCAGTTCTTC.

CDR3 amino acids: CASSPPFTRGLAGTLTDTQYF. In nucleotides, the CDR3 is TGTGCCAGCTCACCACCCTTTACGAGGGGACTAGCGGGAACACTCACAGATACGCAGTATTTT. This chain links TRBV18 with TRBJ2-3; 13 bases line up with TRBD2. Germline CDR1 and CDR2: KGHSH and LQKENI. Trimming at V came to 0 bases and at J to 2 bases, leaving 14 bases not matched to a gene. There are 21 residues in the CDR3.

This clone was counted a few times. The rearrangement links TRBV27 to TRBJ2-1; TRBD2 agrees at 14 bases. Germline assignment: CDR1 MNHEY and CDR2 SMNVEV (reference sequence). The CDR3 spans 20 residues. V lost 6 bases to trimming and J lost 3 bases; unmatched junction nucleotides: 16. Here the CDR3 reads CASSTYLTSGREYVYNEQFF. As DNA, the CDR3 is TGTGCCAGCAGCACCTACCTGACTAGCGGGAGGGAGTACGTCTACAATGAGCAGTTCTTC.

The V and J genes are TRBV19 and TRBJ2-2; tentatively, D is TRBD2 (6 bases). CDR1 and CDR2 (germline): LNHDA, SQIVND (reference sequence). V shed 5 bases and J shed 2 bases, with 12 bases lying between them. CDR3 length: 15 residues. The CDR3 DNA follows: TGTGCCAGTAGTCCCCGCGGGATTAACACCGGGGAGCTGTTTTTT. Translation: CASSPRGINTGELFF.